What follows are 19 T cell receptor beta chains derived from one specimen sequenced in a study of OX40 agonist ivuxolimab in advanced cancers. Only in-frame clones appear in the TCRdb table, and some are missing; sequencing was by immunoSEQ multiplex PCR. This sample has about 28,000 clones, with approximately 88% found just once. The sample consisted of CD4+ or CD8+ T cells sorted from blood, taken in a trial of the OX40 agonist ivuxolimab. Receptors originate from an adult with an advanced solid tumor such as melanoma, head and neck, liver or kidney cancer.

The chain carries TRBV27 and TRBJ1-1, with 8 bases aligning to TRBD1. V was clipped by 8 bases and J by 1 base; unmatched bases: 3. The CDR3 is 13 residues long. CDR1 and CDR2 (germline): MNHEY, SMNVEV (reference sequence). The CDR3 coding sequence is TGTGCCAGCTTCGGACAGGGGAACACTGAAGCTTTCTTT. Protein product: CASFGQGNTEAFF.

CDR3 region: CASSQGNGYTF. The CDR3 nucleotides read TGTGCCAGCAGTCAGGGGAATGGCTACACCTTC. V and J are TRBV7-2 and TRBJ1-2; tentatively, D is TRBD1 (6 bases). CDR3 length equals 11 residues. Trimming stripped 6 bases from V and 6 bases from J, with 8 bases between. Per the germline V gene, CDR1 is SGHTA and CDR2 is FQGNSA.

The rearrangement uses TRBV27 and TRBJ2-1; D not certain. The CDR3 length is 14 residues. CDR1 and CDR2 from the germline V gene are MNHEY and SMNVEV (reference sequence). Trimming left V 4 bases short and J 4 bases short, with 11 bases between. The CDR3 DNA sequence: TGTGCCAGCAGTTCCAGCTTGGTGTACAATGAGCAGTTCTTC. This sequence encodes CASSSSLVYNEQFF.

V gene TRBV11-2 combines with J gene TRBJ2-2; D remains unclear. Germline V gene lookup returns CDR1 SGHAT and CDR2 FQNNGV. V was trimmed by 1 base and J by 4 bases, leaving 13 bases between them. The CDR3 has 16 amino acids. CDR3 region: CASSLVGGSGTGELFF. As DNA, the CDR3 is TGTGCCAGCAGCTTAGTGGGTGGATCGGGCACCGGGGAGCTGTTTTTT.

CDR3 bases: TGTGCCAGCAGCTTGGTTGGCCAGGGTTACGAGCAGTACTTC. As protein: CASSLVGQGYEQYF. The chain couples TRBV5-6 to TRBJ2-7; TRBD1 might be the D (5 bases). V was shortened by 0 bases and J by 4 bases, with 11 bases between the two germline ends. CDR3 length equals 14 residues. Germline V gene sequence: CDR1 SGHDT, CDR2 YYEEEE.

As to this clone: The junction does not match germline at one end; this may be a read error. The chain recombines TRBV11-3 with TRBJ2-5, with D hard to call. Germline V lookup: CDR1 SGHNT, CDR2 YENEEA. This CDR3 has 13 residues. The CDR3 sequence: CASRLDPEETQYF. In DNA, the CDR3 is TGTGCCAGCAGATTAGACCCGGAAGAGACCCAGTACTTC.

Here the CDR3 DNA reads TGCAGCGTTGAACTGAATTATGGCTACACCTTC. Protein product: CSVELNYGYTF. The rearrangement uses TRBV29-1 and TRBJ1-2; D is uncertain. This CDR3 spans 11 amino acids. The V and J ends lost 2 bases and 5 bases respectively, with 6 bases between them. Germline V CDR1 and CDR2: SQVTM, ANQGSEA.

The V call is TRBV4-1, the J call TRBJ2-1; TRBD2 matches at 9 bases. Germline values: CDR1 MGHRA, CDR2 YSYEKL. V lost 1 base and J lost 3; bases outside the gene matches: 4. The CDR3 extends over 16 amino acids. The CDR3 region is CASSQGLAGNYNEQFF. In DNA, the CDR3 is TGCGCCAGCAGCCAAGGTCTAGCGGGGAACTACAATGAGCAGTTCTTC.

The chain links TRBV4-3 to TRBJ2-2, with 8 positions matching TRBD2. With V trimmed by 0 bases and J by 0 bases, 12 bases remained unmatched. The CDR3 totals 20 residues. Looked up from germline, CDR1 is LGHNA and CDR2 is YSLEER. DNA for the CDR3: TGCGCCAGCAGCCAAGATCCCACTAGCGGAGTCCCTGCGAACACCGGGGAGCTGTTTTTT. Protein sequence: CASSQDPTSGVPANTGELFF.

This clone was recorded a few times. This chain links TRBV7-9 with TRBJ2-7, with 10 bases fitting TRBD1. CDR1 and CDR2 (germline): SEHNR, FQNEAQ (reference sequence). The CDR3 sequence is 16 residues long. Unmatched junction bases numbered 10, after V lost 5 bases and J lost 3 bases. CDR3 nucleotide sequence: TGTGCCAGCAGCCCGGGACAGGGGATTCCGGGCTACGAGCAGTACTTC. Its protein product is CASSPGQGIPGYEQYF.

This chain joins TRBV4-2 and TRBJ1-1; perhaps TRBD1 as D (6 bases). With 0 bases removed from V and 4 bases from J, the gap between germline ends came to 12 bases. CDR1 LGHNA and CDR2 YNFKEQ come from the germline V gene. This CDR3 comprises 15 residues. The CDR3 is CASSQDPGQLTEAFF. The CDR3 nucleotides read TGTGCCAGCAGCCAAGATCCAGGACAGCTCACTGAAGCTTTCTTT.

The gene calls are TRBV7-9 and TRBJ1-3, with D perhaps TRBD1 (5 bases). Per the germline V gene, CDR1 is SEHNR and CDR2 is FQNEAQ (reference sequence). V lost 6 bases, J lost 1 base, and 16 bases lay in between. This CDR3 region has 16 residues. The CDR3 bases are TGTGCCAGCAGGCAGATTAGCGGGGGATCTGGAAACACCATATATTTT. Protein sequence: CASRQISGGSGNTIYF. The variable domain in full, with the rest retrieved from reference TRBV7-9 and TRBJ1-3, is DTGVSQNPRHKITKRGQNVTFRCDPISEHNRLYWYRQTLGQGPEFLTYFQNEAQLEKSRLLSDRFSAERPKGSFSTLEIQRTEQGDSAMYLCASRQISGGSGNTIYFGEGSWLTVV.

The chain has TRBV27 and TRBJ2-1; no clear D. The germline CDR1 and CDR2 sequences are MNHEY and SMNVEV (reference sequence). V shed 2 bases and J shed 7 bases, with 6 bases lying between them. The CDR3 is made up of 12 amino acids. The CDR3 region is CASSLAGNEQFF. The DNA of the CDR3 is TGTGCCAGCAGTTTAGCCGGTAATGAGCAGTTCTTC.

The table lists this clone with a count of one. The chain uses TRBV4-3 and TRBJ2-7, with D unclear. This CDR3 region has 15 residues. Looked up from germline, CDR1 is LGHNA and CDR2 is YSLEER. Trimming cost V 0 bases and J 3 bases, with 12 bases left between them. For the CDR3, the DNA is TGCGCCAGCAGCCAAGATATGGTTCAGTACTACGAGCAGTACTTC. This gives the protein CASSQDMVQYYEQYF.

As regards this clone: This sample includes further DNA sequences coding for the same CDR3. The chain employs TRBV19 and TRBJ1-1; D not resolved. V was pared by 3 bases and J by 0 bases, with 5 bases between. CDR1 and CDR2 (germline): LNHDA, SQIVND (reference sequence). The CDR3 is 13 amino acids. This chain's CDR3 is CASSIALNTEAFF. CDR3 nucleotides: TGTGCCAGTAGTATCGCGCTGAACACTGAAGCTTTCTTT.

This chain links TRBV11-2 with TRBJ2-5, with D tentatively TRBD1 (5 bases). Germline-derived CDR1 and CDR2 are SGHAT and FQNNGV. V was clipped by 0 bases and J by 3 bases, with 5 bases between them. CDR3 size: 13 residues. The CDR3 here is CASSLEQEETQYF. The CDR3 bases are TGTGCCAGCAGCTTAGAACAGGAAGAGACCCAGTACTTC.

The V and J genes are TRBV27 and TRBJ1-1, with TRBD1 as a possible D gene (6 bases). This CDR3 comprises 14 residues. V was cut by 8 bases and J by 6 bases, with 19 bases left in between. Germline values: CDR1 MNHEY, CDR2 SMNVEV (reference sequence). This CDR3 reads CASAVGAPGAEAFF. CDR3 DNA sequence: TGTGCCAGCGCTGTGGGGGCCCCGGGGGCTGAAGCTTTCTTT.

This clone is labeled medium-sized. V is TRBV27 and J is TRBJ2-4; 7 bases line up with TRBD2. Per the germline V gene, CDR1 is MNHEY and CDR2 is SMNVEV (reference sequence). J lost 7 bases, V lost 6 bases, and 6 bases had no gene match. There are 13 residues in the CDR3. CDR3 protein: CASRTGGVNIQYF. For the CDR3, the DNA is TGTGCCAGCAGAACTGGGGGGGTGAACATTCAGTACTTC.

The chain couples TRBV19 to TRBJ2-3; D possibly uses TRBD1 or TRBD2 (6 bases each). Germline V gene lookup returns CDR1 LNHDA and CDR2 SQIVND (reference sequence). V gave up 3 bases and J gave up 4 bases, with 14 bases separating them. CDR3 size: 15 residues. The CDR3 DNA is TGTGCCAGTAGTATGATGATGGGGGGCCCAGATACGCAGTATTTT. Translated: CASSMMMGGPDTQYF.